The 20 T cell receptor beta chains listed next were all sequenced from one sample in a study of human T cells and chemical hapten exposure. As to time point: patch test 2, 6 weeks after DPC sensitization. Specified treatment: therapeutic diphenylcyclopropenone sensitization with weekly scalp DPC. TCRdb used MiXCR to reprocess the RACE reads, holding one entry per CDR3 protein. The data contain about 140,000 distinct CDR3 sequences, 12% of them seen just once; the ten biggest clones take up 1.4%. Here the sequenced sample was whole blood, taken in connection with sensitization to the hapten diphenylcyclopropenone (DPC). These receptors were obtained from a woman aged 50 to 60 with alopecia areata. Some clones in this sample may be carry-over from other donors' samples.

This clonotype was seen ten or more times. The CDR3 is CASTPPGTYGYTF. The DNA for the CDR3 is TGTGCCAGCACCCCGCCCGGCACCTATGGCTACACCTTC. The chain links TRBV7-9 to TRBJ1-2; D remains ambiguous. The V end was cut by 7 bases, the J end by 4 bases, with 13 bases between. CDR1 and CDR2 from the germline V gene are SEHNR and FQNEAQ (reference sequence). The CDR3 is made up of 13 amino acids.

This clonotype was seen only a few times. This sequence joins TRBV9 and TRBJ2-3, with D possibly TRBD2 on 5 matching bases. The CDR3 sequence is 15 residues long. V was trimmed by 2 bases and J by 2 bases, leaving 12 bases between them. Germline CDR1 is SGDLS and CDR2 is YYNGEE. This CDR3 reads CASSVTSQPTDTQYF. Written as DNA, the CDR3 is TGTGCCAGCAGCGTCACTAGTCAACCCACAGATACGCAGTATTTT. Combining the CDR3 with reference TRBV9 and TRBJ2-3 gives the whole variable domain DSGVTQTPKHLITATGQRVTLRCSPRSGDLSVYWYQQSLDQGLQFLIQYYNGEERAKGNILERFSAQQFPDLHSELNLSSLELGDSALYFCASSVTSQPTDTQYFGPGTRLTVL.

The DNA of the CDR3 is TGTGCCAGCACCCGGGACACCACCTACAATGAGCAGTTCTTC. Translating it yields CASTRDTTYNEQFF. This rearrangement joins TRBV2 to TRBJ2-1; weak D call: TRBD1 (6 bases). V was cut by 7 bases and J by 2 bases, with 12 bases left in between. CDR1 and CDR2 (germline): SNHLY, FYNNEI. This CDR3 comprises 14 residues.

V usage is TRBV27 and J usage is TRBJ2-5; D gene ambiguous. The length of the CDR3 is 13 residues. The V end lost 2 bases, the J end lost 4 bases, and 8 bases lay between the germline ends. CDR1 and CDR2 from the germline V gene are MNHEY and SMNVEV (reference sequence). DNA of the CDR3: TGTGCCAGCAGTTTAGCTTGGGGAGAGACCCAGTACTTC. Translating gives CASSLAWGETQYF.

This clonotype was found a few times. The chain employs TRBV18 and TRBJ2-2, with D hard to call. This CDR3 contains 13 residues. CDR1 and CDR2 (germline): KGHSH, LQKENI. Trimming stripped 4 bases from V and 1 base from J, with 4 bases between. CDR3 bases: TGTGCCAGCTCACAGAGGAACACCGGGGAGCTGTTTTTT. Translation gives CASSQRNTGELFF.

In its sample, this clonotype was seen many times. The CDR3 bases are TGTGCCAGCTCCCCGGGGGGGCCGAGCACAGATACGCAGTATTTT. Translating it yields CASSPGGPSTDTQYF. This chain links TRBV18 with TRBJ2-3; TRBD2 matches at 8 bases. The CDR3 covers 15 residues. Germline trimming cut 6 bases from V and 0 bases from J; bases unmatched to any gene: 5. Germline-derived CDR1 and CDR2 are KGHSH and LQKENI. The complete variable domain, with remaining parts taken from reference TRBV18 and TRBJ2-3, reads NAGVMQNPRHLVRRRGQEARLRCSPMKGHSHVYWYRQLPEEGLKFMVYLQKENIIDESGMPKERFSAEFPKEGPSILRIQQVVRGDSAAYFCASSPGGPSTDTQYFGPGTRLTVL.

This clonotype was picked up a small number of times. The chain has TRBV18 and TRBJ2-5; possible D gene TRBD2, 6 bases. Trimming removed 6 bases from V and 1 base from J, with 6 bases in between. The CDR3 totals 12 residues. Germline CDR1 and CDR2: KGHSH and LQKENI. The CDR3 here is CASSGGQETQYF. For the CDR3, the DNA is TGTGCCAGCTCGGGGGGCCAAGAGACCCAGTACTTC.

This chain joins TRBV4-2 and TRBJ2-3; 7 positions agree with TRBD2. The germline gives CDR1 LGHNA, CDR2 YNFKEQ. The V gene end was trimmed by 4 bases and the J gene end by 2 bases; junction bases not matched to a gene: 6. The CDR3 is 15 amino acids. CDR3 bases: TGTGCCAGCAGCCTCCTCAGCGGGAACACAGATACGCAGTATTTT. Its protein is CASSLLSGNTDTQYF.

V usage is TRBV29-1 and J usage is TRBJ2-3; TRBD2 aligns across 7 bases. CDR1 is SQVTM, CDR2 ANQGSEA, per germline. J was trimmed by 4 bases and V by 3 bases; bases with no gene match: 7. The length of the CDR3 is 14 residues. The CDR3 DNA reads as TGCAGCGTTGACCAGGGAGGGCCGGCAGATACGCAGTATTTT. Translated, it gives CSVDQGGPADTQYF.

V is TRBV20-1 and J is TRBJ2-1, with TRBD1 matching 7 bases. CDR3 length equals 17 residues. Germline loops: CDR1 DFQATT, CDR2 SNEGSKA (reference sequence). J lost 0 bases, V lost 2 bases, and 10 bases had no gene match. The CDR3 DNA reads TGCAGTGCTAGAAATGGACAGGTGACTCTCTCCTACAATGAGCAGTTCTTC. Translating gives CSARNGQVTLSYNEQFF.

V usage is TRBV25-1 and J usage is TRBJ2-7; D gene unclear. V lost 0 bases, J lost 3 bases, and 6 bases lay in between. CDR1 is MGHDK, CDR2 SYGVNS, per germline. The CDR3 runs 13 residues. DNA for the CDR3: TGTGCCAGCAGTGAATATGGAGACTACGAGCAGTACTTC. It yields the protein CASSEYGDYEQYF.

Concerning this clonotype: Just one base apart from a much larger clone, this may be a read error. The rearrangement joins TRBV18 to TRBJ2-3; D gene unclear. This CDR3 spans 15 amino acids. The V gene's germline CDR1 is KGHSH and CDR2 LQKENI. The DNA for the CDR3 is TGTGTCAGCTCACCACTCGCAGCTAGCACAGATACGCAGTATTTT. It codes for CVSSPLAASTDTQYF.

Ten or more counts support this clonotype. The chain links TRBV28 to TRBJ1-2; D gene unclear. In germline, CDR1 is MDHEN, CDR2 SYDVKM. Trimming left V 4 bases short and J 7 bases short, with 10 bases between. CDR3 length equals 12 residues. CDR3 in amino acids: CASSSARSGYTF. The CDR3 coding sequence is TGTGCCAGCAGTTCCGCGAGGAGTGGCTACACCTTC.

This sequence joins TRBV27 and TRBJ2-2; a possible D gene is TRBD2 (6 bases). Trimming left V 9 bases short and J 2 bases short, with 13 bases between. There are 14 residues in the CDR3. Germline V gene lookup returns CDR1 MNHEY and CDR2 SMNVEV (reference sequence). As DNA, the CDR3 is TGTGCCAGTGGGGGGTTATTAAACACCGGGGAGCTGTTTTTT. Its protein is CASGGLLNTGELFF.

The chain employs TRBV28 and TRBJ2-5, with D unresolved. There are 13 residues in the CDR3. Trimming took off 3 bases at V and 4 bases at J, with 9 bases between the two ends. Germline V gene sequence: CDR1 MDHEN, CDR2 SYDVKM. In DNA, the CDR3 is TGTGCCAGCAGTTTGGCTGAGGCAGAGACCCAGTACTTC. Its translation is CASSLAEAETQYF.

The rearrangement joins TRBV29-1 to TRBJ1-1; D may be TRBD1 (5 bases). Germline values: CDR1 SQVTM, CDR2 ANQGSEA. The ends were cut back, 4 bases at V and 1 base at J, with 13 bases in the middle. The CDR3 loop spans 14 amino acids. CDR3 residues: CSVAIRQPNTEAFF. DNA of the CDR3: TGCAGCGTTGCCATCCGACAGCCGAACACTGAAGCTTTCTTT.

The chain recombines TRBV5-5 with TRBJ2-3; TRBD2 matches at 8 bases. The CDR3 runs 15 residues. Germline V gives CDR1 SGHKS, CDR2 YYEKEE (reference sequence). Trimming cost V 4 bases and J 4 bases; bases outside gene matches: 8. The chain's CDR3 is CASSGPGLDADTQYF. Here the CDR3 DNA reads TGTGCCAGCAGCGGGCCGGGACTAGACGCAGATACGCAGTATTTT.

The sample holds a few counts of this clonotype. V is TRBV19 and J is TRBJ2-3; 9 bases fit TRBD1. V lost 6 bases, J lost 4 bases, and 8 bases stayed unmatched. Germline-derived CDR1 and CDR2 are LNHDA and SQIVND (reference sequence). CDR3 length equals 15 residues. For the CDR3, the DNA is TGTGCCAGTAGGGGACAGGGTTGGGGCGCAGATACGCAGTATTTT. Encoded protein: CASRGQGWGADTQYF.

This clonotype was seen ten or more times. The chain uses TRBV12-3 or TRBV12-4 and TRBJ2-3; TRBD1 or TRBD2 may be the D gene (5 bases each). The CDR3 covers 13 residues. Trimming took 3 bases from V and 3 from J, leaving 7 bases between them. The CDR3 nucleotides are TGTGCCAGCAGTTTGGGGACGACAGATACGCAGTATTTT. Translation: CASSLGTTDTQYF.

This chain joins TRBV29-1 and TRBJ2-3; the D call may be TRBD1 or TRBD2 (6 bases each). Germline V gene data show CDR1 as SQVTM and CDR2 as ANQGSEA. The CDR3 consists of 14 residues. V gave up 7 bases and J gave up 1 base, with 15 bases separating them. This CDR3 reads CSARRGVGTDTQYF. In DNA, the CDR3 is TGCAGCGCCCGGAGGGGGGTGGGCACAGATACGCAGTATTTT.